The source of this T cell receptor (beta chain) is a study of read filtering for tumor transcriptome and immune sequencing (dated by TCRdb to the early 2020s). A note on the overall study: The cohort had 17 male and some 15 female patients with a mean age of about 66 years, ranging from about 45 to 85. Under revised international staging, roughly eight patients fell into R-ISS I, 15 or so into R-ISS II and about 7 into R-ISS III. Whole-transcriptome libraries were prepared with the TruSeq RNA Access Library Prep Kit after DNase treatment. Per sample, about 4.05 to 10.27 million TCR-region mapped reads were obtained with IR-seq, compared with only about 80 to 1,300 with RNA-seq. The study compared TCR repertoires from targeted immune repertoire sequencing and bulk whole-transcriptome sequencing run on the same bone marrow samples. A main aim was a read-filtering strategy for immune repertoire data, specifically whether clonotypes supported by a single read should be removed.

This clonotype came up many times. The clone's antigen remains unknown. The record has no base qualities; no much larger clone is one base away. Beyond this particular receptor, the publication reports: Rather than purified T cells, the sorted CD138-negative fraction was a mixed bone marrow immune population. Compared with RNA-seq, IR-seq captured clonotypes at much higher depth and more reliably, and a smaller IR-seq throughput was enough to identify most shared clonotypes. The correlation between IR-seq and RNA-seq shared clonotype proportions rose when single-read clonotypes were removed. Single-read clonotypes made up 80% to 90% of clonotypes but only approximately 4% of total reads in IR-seq, compared with roughly three quarters of clonotypes and 35% to 55% of reads in RNA-seq.

Each patient had bone marrow sampled at the time of active disease. Ficoll-Hypaque density gradient centrifugation was used to isolate bone marrow mononuclear cells. Myeloma plasma cells were removed and CD138-negative cells were collected by negative selection after labeling with CD138 magnetic microbeads on a MACS separator. Flow cytometry with CD138 antibodies on an Attune NxT was used to check how pure the isolated cells were. Total RNA was extracted with TRIzol reagent and quantified with a NanoDrop spectrophotometer. Paired RNA-seq and IR-seq were performed on each patient's CD138-negative bone marrow sample. Between the V and J ends, shortened by 5 bases and 5 bases respectively, the junction contains 12 bases. The CDR3 covers 13 residues, taking in both the cysteine and the phenylalanine. The read is trimmed to its CDR3 DNA, 39 bases read in frame from base 1. TCR libraries were built from about 370 ng RNA with the Immunoverse kit, using molecular barcoded adaptors covering alpha/delta and beta/gamma chains. TCR library preparation was performed with the same RNA that was used for transcriptome sequencing. An Illumina HiSeq 4000 with 2 x 150 cycles was used to sequence the TCR libraries. Per the original workflow: Using MiXCR, which included quality filtering and error correction, TCR reads were aligned to human V, D, J and C references and then assembled into CDR3 clonotypes. Clonotype counts and gene usage diversity were analyzed with the tcR package in R. For inspection of raw mapping reads, RNA-seq reads were mapped by STAR aligner version 2.5.3a onto GRCh37 of the human genome. IR-seq fastq files were randomly downsampled with Seqtk 1.3 to test the effect of sequencing depth on detected clonotypes. TCRdb reprocessed the public reads (quality trimming at Q25 with fastp, clone calling with MiXCR) and kept in-frame beta chains. Rows matching on CDR3 protein sequence are summarized as one entry with the most common DNA and genes. Clone size and V and J calls follow TCRdb, not the original study. This sample has some 38,000 distinct CDR3 sequences in its table, and approximately 14% of those were observed once. The top ten clonotypes cover less than 7% of the sample.

Source material: a population of CD138-negative cells sorted from bone marrow. Interpreted using the paper, the cell subset or site label stands for: bone marrow mononuclear cells depleted of CD138+ plasma/myeloma cells by negative magnetic selection. This clonotype originated in a donor aged 40 or older with multiple myeloma. This receptor chain uses TRBV12-3 or TRBV12-4 and TRBJ1-2; too little of a D gene remains to name it. The sequenced DNA: TGTGCCAGCAGTGTCCGGCGTGGATATGGCTACACCTTC. It translates as CASSVRRGYGYTF.